This TCR beta chain was sequenced during a study of T-cell memory formation after mild COVID-19. As for the study in general: TCR clusters largely stayed donor specific.

Study results and caveats: The study detected some responding clones in pre-infection memory, suggesting cross-reactive memory joined.

From the 5' RACE reads, TCRdb called clonotypes with MiXCR, one entry per CDR3 protein. The data contain about 360,000 distinct CDR3 sequences, approximately 12% of them singletons. The table lists this clonotype with a few counts. Its antigen remains unidentified. Sequenced input: PBMCs or a T cell subset sorted from them (not recorded which). This clonotype was sampled from a man aged 18 to 30 who had mild COVID-19 (a few samples of this study predate the infection). Cell type and time point are not known.

As DNA, the CDR3 is TGCGCCAGCAGCCCGGGGACCGACACAGATACGCAGTATTTT. Protein product: CASSPGTDTDTQYF. The chain recombines TRBV5-1 with TRBJ2-3, with D perhaps matching TRBD1 or TRBD2 (5 bases each). From germline, CDR1 is SGHRS and CDR2 YFSETQ. The CDR3 consists of 14 residues. V was clipped by 4 bases and J by 2 bases, with 11 bases between them.